The clone carrying this T cell receptor beta chain was picked up one time. Its specificity is unknown. V gave up 4 bases and J gave up 2 bases, with 9 bases separating them. Germline V gene data show CDR1 as LGHNA and CDR2 as YNFKEQ. The CDR3 consists of 14 residues. After expansion with viral peptide pools in the ViraFEST assay, antigen-specific CD4+ T cells were sequenced. Subsequent to roughly 9 days of culture, CD4+ T cells were isolated. Either the BNT162b2 or mRNA-1273 vaccine was given to participants in two doses. Absence of prior SARS-CoV-2 infection characterized the vaccine recipients, who showed negative nucleocapsid antibodies. These data are taken from a study of vaccination effects on CD4 cells after COVID-19. Study-wide findings and caveats: At late timepoints after vaccination, vaccine- and infection-induced clones shrank markedly.

TCRdb's copy holds only in-frame clones and misses some; the assay was immunoSEQ multiplex PCR. The table includes 30,000 to 40,000 clones, 72% detected once. Material: CD4+ T cells from PBMCs cultured with HCoV-229E spike peptides, obtained after COVID-19 vaccination. The clonotype originates from a human donor who received a COVID-19 vaccine. The chain joins TRBV4-2 to TRBJ1-3, with D hard to call. CDR3 loop: CASSRGEPGNTIYF. Written as DNA, the CDR3 is TGTGCCAGCAGCCGCGGGGAACCTGGAAACACCATATATTTT.